The T cell receptor (beta chain) described here comes from a study of shared clonotypes between healthy human individuals. Libraries were prepared by immunoSEQ multiplex PCR; TCRdb keeps only in-frame clonotypes and omits some of them. The sample gives around 350,000 clones, around 79% of which show up once; about 10% is in the top ten. This clone was observed at least ten times. The clonotype comes from a man aged 30 to 39 in good health. Sequenced input: memory CD4+ T cells sorted from blood. Subset of the sample: CD45RA-negative fraction.

CDR3 amino acids: CASSLGLGGTLIYEQYF. CDR3 DNA sequence: TGCGCCAGCAGCTTGGGCTTGGGCGGGACTCTAATCTACGAGCAGTACTTC. This sequence joins TRBV5-1 and TRBJ2-7; the D gene is possibly TRBD2 (6 bases). Germline loops: CDR1 SGHRS, CDR2 YFSETQ. CDR3 length: 17 amino acids. Deletions cut 0 bases from V and 3 bases from J, with 19 bases between.